This TCR beta chain was obtained from a study of CD8 T cells in ankylosing spondylitis. The CDR3 totals 16 residues. Losses at the gene ends were 5 bases for V and 7 bases for J; bases not matched to a gene: 16. One entry per CDR3 protein results from TCRdb running MiXCR on the 5' RACE reads. Altogether 350,000 or so distinct CDR3 sequences are present, approximately 15% being singletons, with the ten largest covering around 1%. The clonotype originates from a male donor with ankylosing spondylitis or in good health (not recorded which). The chain joins TRBV12-3 or TRBV12-4 to TRBJ1-1; 7 bases are shared with TRBD1. Sequencing input: blood, either unsorted or a sorted T cell fraction (not recorded which). CDR3 in DNA: TGTGCCAGCAGTCTAGACAGGGTGGTTAAGTTCGGTGAAGCTTTCTTT. It codes for CASSLDRVVKFGEAFF.